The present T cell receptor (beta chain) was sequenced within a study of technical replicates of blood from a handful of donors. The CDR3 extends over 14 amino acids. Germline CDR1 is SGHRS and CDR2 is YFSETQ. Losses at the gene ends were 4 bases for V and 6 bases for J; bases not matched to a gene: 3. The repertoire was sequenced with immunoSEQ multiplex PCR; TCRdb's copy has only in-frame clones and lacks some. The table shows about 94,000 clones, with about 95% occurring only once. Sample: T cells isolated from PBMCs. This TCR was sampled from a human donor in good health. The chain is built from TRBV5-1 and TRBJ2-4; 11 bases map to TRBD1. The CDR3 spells CASSGGTGGNIQYF. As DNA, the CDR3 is TGCGCCAGCAGCGGCGGGACAGGGGGAAACATTCAGTACTTC.